These 13 T cell receptor beta chains came from one sample sequenced in a study of shared clonotypes between healthy human individuals. Measured with immunoSEQ multiplex PCR; TCRdb has only the in-frame clones, and not every one. The sample has approximately 530,000 clones, approximately 94% seen once; the top ten hold about 0.06%. The sample comprised naive CD4+ T cells sorted from blood. Subset reported: CD45RA+ positively selected. These receptors were taken from a woman under 40 in good health.

V and J are TRBV6-1 and TRBJ2-2, with 7 bases lining up with TRBD1. This CDR3 comprises 14 residues. With V trimmed by 3 bases and J by 6 bases, 4 bases remained unmatched. Germline CDR1 reads MNHNS; CDR2 reads SASEGT. CDR3 nucleotides: TGTGCCAGCAGTGATTACAGGGGTGCCGGGGAGCTGTTTTTT. This gives the protein CASSDYRGAGELFF.

The chain has TRBV4-2 and TRBJ2-1; TRBD2 matches at 9 bases. There are 15 residues in the CDR3. The V and J ends lost 1 base and 8 bases, in that order; junction bases with no gene match: 6. Germline V gene sequence: CDR1 LGHNA, CDR2 YNFKEQ. This CDR3 is CASSQGGTSYDEQFF. DNA for the CDR3: TGTGCCAGCAGCCAAGGCGGGACTAGCTATGATGAGCAGTTCTTC.

J is TRBJ1-1 and V is TRBV9; D perhaps matches TRBD1 (5 bases). Per the germline V gene, CDR1 is SGDLS and CDR2 is YYNGEE. V was pared by 0 bases and J by 1 base, with 13 bases between. This CDR3 comprises 16 residues. The CDR3 DNA sequence: TGTGCCAGCAGCGTAGCTTTTGACAGTTGGAACACTGAAGCTTTCTTT. Translated: CASSVAFDSWNTEAFF. Drawing the rest from reference TRBV9 and TRBJ1-1, the complete variable domain is DSGVTQTPKHLITATGQRVTLRCSPRSGDLSVYWYQQSLDQGLQFLIQYYNGEERAKGNILERFSAQQFPDLHSELNLSSLELGDSALYFCASSVAFDSWNTEAFFGQGTRLTVV.

The rearrangement links TRBV18 to TRBJ1-1; no definite D call. Deletions cut 3 bases from V and 1 base from J, with 12 bases between. The CDR3 extends over 15 amino acids. Germline values: CDR1 KGHSH, CDR2 LQKENI. CDR3 in amino acids: CASSPIAGENTEAFF. The CDR3 nucleotides read TGTGCCAGCTCACCTATCGCTGGGGAGAACACTGAAGCTTTCTTT.

The chain uses TRBV30 and TRBJ1-1, with a possible D match to TRBD1 (5 bases). V was trimmed by 3 bases and J by 7 bases, leaving 21 bases between them. The CDR3 totals 15 residues. Germline V gene sequence: CDR1 GTSNPN, CDR2 SVGIG (reference sequence). CDR3 residues: CAWRPVGQGVGEAFF. The CDR3 DNA reads TGTGCCTGGAGGCCGGTGGGGCAGGGAGTGGGTGAAGCTTTCTTT.

This chain joins TRBV5-6 and TRBJ2-5; D gene uncertain. Trimming left V 0 bases short and J 6 bases short, with 15 bases between. The CDR3 is 15 residues long. CDR1 SGHDT and CDR2 YYEEEE come from the germline V gene. DNA of the CDR3: TGTGCCAGCAGCTTGGGGCTAGAGGCGCGAAAGACCCAGTACTTC. Translating it yields CASSLGLEARKTQYF.

V and J are TRBV6-6 and TRBJ1-1, with D tentatively TRBD1 (5 bases). Germline CDR1 is MNHNY and CDR2 is SVGAGI (reference sequence). The CDR3 spans 13 residues. V lost 3 bases to trimming and J lost 1 base, with 6 bases between them. The CDR3 region is CASSYDRNTEAFF. For the CDR3, the DNA is TGTGCCAGCAGTTATGACAGGAACACTGAAGCTTTCTTT.

This chain connects TRBV19 to TRBJ2-3, with TRBD1 as a possible D gene (5 bases). V gave up 4 bases and J gave up 3 bases, with 14 bases separating them. There are 15 residues in the CDR3. CDR1 and CDR2 from the germline V gene are LNHDA and SQIVND (reference sequence). The CDR3 loop reads CASSKGHINTDTQYF. As DNA, the CDR3 is TGTGCCAGTAGTAAAGGACACATAAATACAGATACGCAGTATTTT. The full variable domain, rest sourced from reference TRBV19 and TRBJ2-3, is DGGITQSPKYLFRKEGQNVTLSCEQNLNHDAMYWYRQDPGQGLRLIYYSQIVNDFQKGDIAEGYSVSREKKESFPLTVTSAQKNPTAFYLCASSKGHINTDTQYFGPGTRLTVL.

The V gene is TRBV15, the J gene TRBJ2-5, with a tentative D call TRBD2 (6 bases). V was clipped by 3 bases and J by 5 bases, with 10 bases between them. Germline assignment: CDR1 LNHNV and CDR2 YYDKDF (reference sequence). The CDR3 length is 13 residues. Here the CDR3 DNA reads TGTGCCACCAGCAGGGAGGGCCGGGAGACCCAGTACTTC. Its translation: CATSREGRETQYF.

This chain joins TRBV11-2 and TRBJ1-2, with 8 bases identical to TRBD1. The CDR3 runs 14 residues. J lost 7 bases, V lost 1 base, and 5 bases had no gene match. CDR1 SGHAT and CDR2 FQNNGV come from the germline V gene. This CDR3 reads CASSLAQGAAGYTF. For the CDR3, the DNA is TGTGCCAGCAGCTTAGCTCAGGGGGCGGCTGGCTACACCTTC.

This chain joins TRBV5-5 and TRBJ2-6; D remains unclear. The CDR3 has 15 amino acids. Trimming cost V 3 bases and J 0 bases, with 7 bases left between them. The germline V gene has CDR1 SGHKS and CDR2 YYEKEE (reference sequence). CDR3 nucleotide sequence: TGTGCCAGCAGCTCCCAGTACTCTGGGGCCAACGTCCTGACTTTC. It translates to CASSSQYSGANVLTF. The whole variable domain, filled in from reference TRBV5-5 and TRBJ2-6, reads DAGVTQSPTHLIKTRGQQVTLRCSPISGHKSVSWYQQVLGQGPQFIFQYYEKEERGRGNFPDRFSARQFPNYSSELNVNALLLGDSALYLCASSSQYSGANVLTFGAGSRLTVL.

The V call is TRBV28, the J call TRBJ2-7; tentative D call: TRBD1 (6 bases). This CDR3 region has 11 residues. V gave up 2 bases and J gave up 7 bases, with 6 bases separating them. Per germline, CDR1 MDHEN and CDR2 SYDVKM. For the CDR3, the DNA is TGTGCCAGCAGTTTACAGGGGGAGCAGTACTTC. Translation gives CASSLQGEQYF. Together with reference TRBV28 and TRBJ2-7, the CDR3 gives the full variable domain: DVKVTQSSRYLVKRTGEKVFLECVQDMDHENMFWYRQDPGLGLRLIYFSYDVKMKEKGDIPEGYSVSREKKERFSLILESASTNQTSMYLCASSLQGEQYFGPGTRLTVT.

The chain uses TRBV28 and TRBJ1-4, with D hard to call. The CDR3 is made up of 17 amino acids. Looked up from germline, CDR1 is MDHEN and CDR2 is SYDVKM. The V gene lost 7 bases and the J gene lost 6 bases, with 24 bases spanning the gap. The CDR3 sequence is CASTPALRAGAYEKLFF. DNA of the CDR3: TGTGCCAGCACCCCAGCCCTCCGGGCAGGAGCATATGAAAAACTGTTTTTT.